What follows are 10 T cell receptor beta chains derived from one specimen sequenced in a study of blood T cell repertoires in COVID-19. TCRdb keeps only in-frame clones here, not all; method: immunoSEQ multiplex PCR. The sample consists of roughly 310,000 clones, under 90% of them appearing once. Source material: peripheral blood. The receptors shown here come from a woman in her twenties or thirties with COVID-19, enrolled during active disease.

This chain connects TRBV7-2 to TRBJ1-1; the D is unclear. In germline, CDR1 is SGHTA, CDR2 FQGNSA. Trimming shortened V by 9 bases and J by 7 bases, and 18 bases separated the two germline ends. CDR3 length: 13 residues. The CDR3 loop reads CASSRLVRSEAFF. The CDR3 nucleotides read TGTGCCAGTTCTCGCTTGGTCCGGAGTGAAGCTTTCTTT.

The J gene is TRBJ1-5, the V gene TRBV19, with TRBD1 as a possible D gene (5 bases). The ends were cut back, 3 bases at V and 3 bases at J, with 15 bases in the middle. Germline-derived CDR1 and CDR2 are LNHDA and SQIVND (reference sequence). The CDR3 loop spans 16 amino acids. The CDR3 bases are TGTGCCAGTAGTATCTCCCTAACAGGTTACAATCAGCCCCAGCATTTT. It yields the protein CASSISLTGYNQPQHF. Combining the CDR3 with reference TRBV19 and TRBJ1-5 gives the whole variable domain DGGITQSPKYLFRKEGQNVTLSCEQNLNHDAMYWYRQDPGQGLRLIYYSQIVNDFQKGDIAEGYSVSREKKESFPLTVTSAQKNPTAFYLCASSISLTGYNQPQHFGDGTRLSIL.

The chain links TRBV19 to TRBJ1-2; 7 positions agree with TRBD1. V lost 4 bases, J lost 6 bases, and 11 bases stayed unmatched. Germline CDR1 reads LNHDA; CDR2 reads SQIVND (reference sequence). The CDR3 extends over 15 amino acids. The CDR3 DNA reads TGTGCCAGTAGTACCCAGGGGGGACGAGCGGATGGCTACACCTTC. It is translated as CASSTQGGRADGYTF. Combining the CDR3 with reference TRBV19 and TRBJ1-2 gives the whole variable domain DGGITQSPKYLFRKEGQNVTLSCEQNLNHDAMYWYRQDPGQGLRLIYYSQIVNDFQKGDIAEGYSVSREKKESFPLTVTSAQKNPTAFYLCASSTQGGRADGYTFGSGTRLTVV.

The rearrangement links TRBV28 to TRBJ1-5; 7 nucleotides align to TRBD1. The CDR3 has 16 amino acids. Germline lookup yields CDR1 MDHEN and CDR2 SYDVKM. The J segment lost 3 bases and the V segment lost 6 bases, leaving 11 bases of the junction unmatched. As DNA, the CDR3 is TGTGCCAGCAGATCCCCAAGACAGGGCTTCAATCAGCCCCAGCATTTT. As protein: CASRSPRQGFNQPQHF.

This chain joins TRBV7-3 and TRBJ2-7; D is perhaps TRBD1 (6 bases). CDR1 is SGHTA, CDR2 FQGTGA, per germline. The CDR3 loop spans 16 amino acids. Trimming cost V 5 bases and J 5 bases, with 22 bases left between them. This CDR3 is CASSALTGVWCHEQYF. DNA of the CDR3: TGTGCCAGCAGCGCCTTGACAGGAGTGTGGTGCCACGAGCAGTACTTC.

The chain has TRBV6-5 and TRBJ1-1; D uncertain. The CDR3 has 14 residues. V lost 3 bases and J 1 base, leaving 9 bases between the germline ends. Germline values: CDR1 MNHEY, CDR2 SVGAGI. The CDR3 bases are TGTGCCAGCAGTTATTATCCGGGGAACACTGAAGCTTTCTTT. Its translation is CASSYYPGNTEAFF.

The CDR3 is CASSKQGRGNTEAFF. DNA of the CDR3: TGTGCCAGTAGTAAACAGGGTCGCGGGAACACTGAAGCTTTCTTT. The rearrangement joins TRBV19 to TRBJ1-1, with D possibly matching TRBD1 (6 bases). CDR3 length equals 15 residues. Germline loops: CDR1 LNHDA, CDR2 SQIVND (reference sequence). V lost 4 bases, J lost 1 base, and 13 bases lay in between.

The chain has TRBV7-3 and TRBJ2-1; 8 positions match TRBD1. This CDR3 spans 15 amino acids. The germline CDR1 and CDR2 sequences are SGHTA and FQGTGA. The trim removed 1 base at V and 6 bases at J, leaving 5 bases unmatched. CDR3 in amino acids: CASSLRQGAINEQFF. CDR3 sequence (DNA): TGTGCCAGCAGCTTAAGGCAGGGGGCAATCAATGAGCAGTTCTTC.

This chain uses TRBV19 with TRBJ1-3; weak D call: TRBD1 (5 bases). Germline V gene lookup returns CDR1 LNHDA and CDR2 SQIVND (reference sequence). CDR3 size: 15 residues. V lost 7 bases to trimming and J lost 0 bases, with 13 bases between them. The CDR3: CASTRGSPSGNTIYF. The CDR3 bases are TGTGCCAGTACGCGGGGGTCCCCCTCTGGAAACACCATATATTTT.

This chain uses TRBV27 with TRBJ2-3; 10 bases agree with TRBD2. With V trimmed by 5 bases and J by 2 bases, 10 bases remained unmatched. In germline, CDR1 is MNHEY, CDR2 SMNVEV (reference sequence). The CDR3 extends over 17 amino acids. The CDR3 here is CASSRYRLAGITDTQYF. The CDR3 DNA follows: TGTGCCAGCAGTCGCTACCGACTAGCGGGCATCACAGATACGCAGTATTTT.